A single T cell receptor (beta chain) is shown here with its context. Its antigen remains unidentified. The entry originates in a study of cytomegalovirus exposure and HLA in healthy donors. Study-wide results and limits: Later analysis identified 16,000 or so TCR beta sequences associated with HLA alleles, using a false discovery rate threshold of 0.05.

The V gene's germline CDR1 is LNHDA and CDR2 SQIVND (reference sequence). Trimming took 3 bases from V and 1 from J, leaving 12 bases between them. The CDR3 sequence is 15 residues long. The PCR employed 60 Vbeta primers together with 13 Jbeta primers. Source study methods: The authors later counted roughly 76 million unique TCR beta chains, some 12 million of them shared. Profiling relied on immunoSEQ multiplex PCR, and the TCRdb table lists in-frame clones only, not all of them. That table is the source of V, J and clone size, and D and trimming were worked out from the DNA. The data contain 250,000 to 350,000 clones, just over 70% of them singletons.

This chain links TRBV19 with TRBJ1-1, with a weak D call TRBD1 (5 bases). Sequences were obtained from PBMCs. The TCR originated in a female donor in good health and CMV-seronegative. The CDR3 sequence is CASSISNRRNTEAFF. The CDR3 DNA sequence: TGTGCCAGTAGTATTAGTAACAGGAGGAACACTGAAGCTTTCTTT.